Below, 5 T cell receptor beta chains from the same sample are listed, as sequenced in a study of response to subunit inactivated influenza vaccine. TCRdb passed the RT-PCR reads through MiXCR, listing each CDR3 protein once. The sample shows about 650,000 distinct CDR3 sequences, approximately 15% of them seen only once. The material sequenced was PBMCs from blood, taken roughly 13 days after vaccination. The receptor set was obtained from a man over 45 who received an inactivated influenza vaccine.

The chain carries TRBV6-5 and TRBJ1-5; D is ambiguous. The CDR3 totals 15 residues. Germline-derived CDR1 and CDR2 are MNHEY and SVGAGI. V lost 2 bases, J lost 2 bases, and 10 bases lay in between. CDR3 nucleotide sequence: TGTGCCAGCAGTTACACGGGTGGGGGCAATCAGCCCCAGCATTTT. Translated: CASSYTGGGNQPQHF.

The J gene is TRBJ2-5, the V gene TRBV18; 7 positions agree with TRBD1. Unmatched junction bases numbered 11, after V lost 6 bases and J lost 1 base. The CDR3 covers 16 residues. Germline V gives CDR1 KGHSH, CDR2 LQKENI. The CDR3 is CASSLTGQPFQETQYF. For the CDR3, the DNA is TGTGCCAGCTCCTTAACGGGACAGCCCTTCCAAGAGACCCAGTACTTC.

J is TRBJ1-5 and V is TRBV20-1, with D possibly TRBD1 on 6 matching bases. Germline assignment: CDR1 DFQATT and CDR2 SNEGSKA (reference sequence). The ends were cut back, 5 bases at V and 6 bases at J, with 11 bases in the middle. The CDR3 loop spans 12 amino acids. The CDR3 sequence is CSAFDRLQPQHF. CDR3 nucleotides: TGCAGTGCTTTCGACAGGCTTCAGCCCCAGCATTTT.

In its sample, this clonotype was seen a few times. The V gene is TRBV7-9, the J gene TRBJ2-3; D may be TRBD2 (6 bases). This CDR3 is built from 15 residues. CDR1 and CDR2 from the germline V gene are SEHNR and FQNEAQ (reference sequence). V lost 3 bases and J 2 bases, leaving 12 bases between the germline ends. The CDR3 loop is CASSFQGGSTDTQYF. The CDR3 bases are TGTGCCAGCAGCTTTCAGGGAGGTTCCACAGATACGCAGTATTTT.

The chain links TRBV4-3 to TRBJ2-1; 11 nucleotides align to TRBD2. Trimming took 5 bases from V and 9 from J; bases not matched to a gene: 9. The CDR3 covers 15 residues. Germline values: CDR1 LGHNA, CDR2 YSLEER. The CDR3 nucleotides are TGCGCCAGCAGCTGGGCTAGCGGGGGGCCTAGTGAGCAGTTCTTC. Translation gives CASSWASGGPSEQFF.